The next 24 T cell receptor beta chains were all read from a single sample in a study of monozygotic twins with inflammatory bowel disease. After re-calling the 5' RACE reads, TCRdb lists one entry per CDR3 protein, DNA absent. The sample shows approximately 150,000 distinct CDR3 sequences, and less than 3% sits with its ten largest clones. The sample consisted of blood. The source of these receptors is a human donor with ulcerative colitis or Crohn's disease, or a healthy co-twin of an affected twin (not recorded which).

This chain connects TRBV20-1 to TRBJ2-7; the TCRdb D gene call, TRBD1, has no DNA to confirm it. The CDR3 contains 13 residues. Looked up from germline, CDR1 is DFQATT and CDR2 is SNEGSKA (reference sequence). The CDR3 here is CSATRGTAYEQYF.

This chain's CDR3 is CAWSQQRGVQETQYF. V is TRBV30 and J is TRBJ2-5; TCRdb calls TRBD1, which cannot be checked without DNA. CDR1 and CDR2 (germline): GTSNPN, SVGIG (reference sequence). The CDR3 length is 15 residues.

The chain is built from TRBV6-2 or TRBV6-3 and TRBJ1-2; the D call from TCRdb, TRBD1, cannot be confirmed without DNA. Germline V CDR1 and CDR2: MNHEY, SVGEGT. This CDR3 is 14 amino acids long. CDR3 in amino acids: CASSQLSSGYGYTF.

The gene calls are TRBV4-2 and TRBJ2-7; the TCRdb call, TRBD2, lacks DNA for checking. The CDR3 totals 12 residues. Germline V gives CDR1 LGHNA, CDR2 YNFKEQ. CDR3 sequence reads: CASSRGGYEQYF.

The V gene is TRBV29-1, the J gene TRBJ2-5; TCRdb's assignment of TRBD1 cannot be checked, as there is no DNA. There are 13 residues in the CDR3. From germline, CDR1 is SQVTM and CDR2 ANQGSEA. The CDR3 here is CSVPGQGGETQYF.

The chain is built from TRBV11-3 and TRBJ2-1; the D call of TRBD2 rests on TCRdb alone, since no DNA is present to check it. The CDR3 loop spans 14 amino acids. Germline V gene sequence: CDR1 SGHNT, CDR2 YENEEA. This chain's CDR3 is CASSASGSYNEQFF.

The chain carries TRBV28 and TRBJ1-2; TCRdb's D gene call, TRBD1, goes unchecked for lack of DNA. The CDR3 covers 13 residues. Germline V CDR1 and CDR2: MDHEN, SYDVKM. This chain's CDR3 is CASSTTEFYGYTF.

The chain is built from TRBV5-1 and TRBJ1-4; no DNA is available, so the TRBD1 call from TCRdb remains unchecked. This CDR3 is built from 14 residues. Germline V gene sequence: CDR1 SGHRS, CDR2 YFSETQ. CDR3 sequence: CASRSDSSNEKLFF.

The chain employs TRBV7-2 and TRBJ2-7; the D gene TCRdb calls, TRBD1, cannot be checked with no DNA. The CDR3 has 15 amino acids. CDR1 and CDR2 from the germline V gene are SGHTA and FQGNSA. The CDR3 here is CASSLITGGSYEQYF. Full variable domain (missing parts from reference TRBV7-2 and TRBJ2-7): GAGVSQSPSNKVTEKGKDVELRCDPISGHTALYWYRQSLGQGLEFLIYFQGNSAPDKSGLPSDRFSAERTGGSVSTLTIQRTQQEDSAVYLCASSLITGGSYEQYFGPGTRLTVT.

The CDR3 sequence is CASSATLAGLTDTQYF. The V call is TRBV5-1, the J call TRBJ2-3; TCRdb names TRBD2, which stays unverified in the absence of DNA. Germline V gene lookup returns CDR1 SGHRS and CDR2 YFSETQ. The CDR3 covers 16 residues.

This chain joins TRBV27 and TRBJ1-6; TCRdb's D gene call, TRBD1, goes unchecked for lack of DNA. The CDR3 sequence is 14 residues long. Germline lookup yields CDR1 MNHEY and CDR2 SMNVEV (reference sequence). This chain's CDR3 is CASSPLDRVSPLHF.

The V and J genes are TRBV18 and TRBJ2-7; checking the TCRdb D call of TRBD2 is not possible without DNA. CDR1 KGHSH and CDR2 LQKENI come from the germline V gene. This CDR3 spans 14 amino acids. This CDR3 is CASSPPLTLGEQYF.

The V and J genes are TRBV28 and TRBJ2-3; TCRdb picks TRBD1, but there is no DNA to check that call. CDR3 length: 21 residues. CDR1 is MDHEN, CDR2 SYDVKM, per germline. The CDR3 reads CASSSLYRQGLSLLRIDTQYF.

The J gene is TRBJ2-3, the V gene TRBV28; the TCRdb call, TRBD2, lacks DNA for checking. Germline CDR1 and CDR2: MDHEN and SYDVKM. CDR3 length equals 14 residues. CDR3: CASSLKGALGTQYF.

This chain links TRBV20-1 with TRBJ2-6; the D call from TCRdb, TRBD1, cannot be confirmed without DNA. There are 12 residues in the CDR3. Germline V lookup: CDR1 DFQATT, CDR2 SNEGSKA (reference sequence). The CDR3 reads CSAMQGLNVLTF.

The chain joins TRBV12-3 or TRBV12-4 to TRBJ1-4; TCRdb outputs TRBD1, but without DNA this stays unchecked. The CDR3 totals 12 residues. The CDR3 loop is CASSTGQGKLFF.

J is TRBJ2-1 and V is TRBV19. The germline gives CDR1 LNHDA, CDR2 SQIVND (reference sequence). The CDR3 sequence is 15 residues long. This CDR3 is CASSPDGNSYNEQFF.

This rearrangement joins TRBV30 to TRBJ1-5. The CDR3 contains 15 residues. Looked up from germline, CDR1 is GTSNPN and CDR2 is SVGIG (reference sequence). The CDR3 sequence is CAWSVKWGSNQPQHF.

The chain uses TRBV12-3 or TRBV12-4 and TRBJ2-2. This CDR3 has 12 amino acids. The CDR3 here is CASSGVTGELFF.

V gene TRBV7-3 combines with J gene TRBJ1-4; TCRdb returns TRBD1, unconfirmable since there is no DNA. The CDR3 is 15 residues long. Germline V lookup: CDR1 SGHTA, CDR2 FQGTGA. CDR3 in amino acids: CASSKSGLRGEKLFF. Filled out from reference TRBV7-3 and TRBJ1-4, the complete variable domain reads GAGVSQTPSNKVTEKGKYVELRCDPISGHTALYWYRQSLGQGPEFLIYFQGTGAADDSGLPNDRFFAVRPEGSVSTLKIQRTERGDSAVYLCASSKSGLRGEKLFFGSGTQLSVL.

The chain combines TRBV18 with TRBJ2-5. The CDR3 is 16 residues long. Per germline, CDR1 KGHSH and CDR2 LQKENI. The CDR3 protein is CASSPPSVGFEETQYF.

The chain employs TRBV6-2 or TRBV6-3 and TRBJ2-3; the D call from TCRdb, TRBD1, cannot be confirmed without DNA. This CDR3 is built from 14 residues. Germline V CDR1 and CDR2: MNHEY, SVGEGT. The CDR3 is CASSNRDITDTQYF.

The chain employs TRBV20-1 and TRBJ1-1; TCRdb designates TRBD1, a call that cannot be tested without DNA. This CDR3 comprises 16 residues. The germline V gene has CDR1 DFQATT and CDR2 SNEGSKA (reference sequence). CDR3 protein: CSATLLDRGRYTEAFF.

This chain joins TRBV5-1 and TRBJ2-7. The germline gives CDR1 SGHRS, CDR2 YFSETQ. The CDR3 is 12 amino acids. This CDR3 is CASSWPGDEQYF.